Listed below are T cell receptor beta chains from one sample, sequenced in a study of T cell responses to AZD1222 COVID-19 vaccine. Repertoires were generated with immunoSEQ multiplex PCR, while TCRdb's copy carries only in-frame clones and drops some. This repertoire shows 150,000 or so clones, just over 90% found once; its top ten account for around 1.3%. This specimen was peripheral blood, taken 28 days after the second AZD1222 dose. The receptors shown here come from an adult who received the AZD1222 COVID-19 vaccine. CDR3s leave out the opening cysteine and the closing phenylalanine or tryptophan. Fields, in order: V gene, J gene, clone size, CDR3 protein. A clone size is listed for some rows: how often the clone was seen (once, few, many), or a class if it is expanded.

TRBV5-5	TRBJ1-1	.	ASSLPGFNVGTEAF
TRBV19	TRBJ1-5	.	ASNGGASNQPQH
TRBV27	TRBJ2-7	.	ASSPGSRYEQY
TRBV18	TRBJ1-2	once	ASSPGQGHYGYT
TRBV3-1/TRBV3-2	TRBJ2-7	.	ASSLVGGAYEQY
TRBV27	TRBJ1-2	.	ASSVRQGVNYGYT
TRBV19	TRBJ1-5	.	ASSGGHHSNQPQH
TRBV5-4	TRBJ2-5	.	ASSARELGQETQY
TRBV30	TRBJ1-5	few	AWDPGQGARMGNQPQH
TRBV2	TRBJ1-2	.	ASSEQVVGKGYGYT
TRBV30	TRBJ2-1	.	AWTPHYNEQF
TRBV30	TRBJ1-1	.	AWRAWAQGLAEAF
TRBV15	TRBJ2-7	.	ATSREAGYEQY
TRBV3-1/TRBV3-2	TRBJ1-2	.	ASSFRGQGSNYGYT
TRBV7-2	TRBJ1-2	.	ASSTRAGTDYGYT
TRBV7-2	TRBJ2-7	.	ASSIGTGSYEQY
TRBV29-1	TRBJ2-2	.	SAGPGQAWSTGELF
TRBV19	TRBJ1-1	.	ASSYLEGSTEAF
TRBV19	TRBJ1-5	few	ASSIIGGVGQPQH
TRBV6-5	TRBJ2-7	.	ASRASSSYYEQY
TRBV4-3	TRBJ1-2	few	ASSQESGTGPTGYT
TRBV30	TRBJ1-1	.	AWAGTANTEAF
TRBV28	TRBJ1-5	.	ASSTPEGVSNQPQH
TRBV11-2	TRBJ1-1	.	ASSLVEINTEAF
TRBV27	TRBJ1-1	.	ASSLSGYTEAF
TRBV7-9	TRBJ2-7	.	ASSLDTGGEQY
TRBV2	TRBJ2-2	.	ASSGGGAGELF
TRBV19	TRBJ2-4	.	ASSQGGLAKNIQY
TRBV7-2	TRBJ2-7	.	ASSWSTSGGHSYEQY
TRBV2	TRBJ1-6	.	ASSGEGSSPLH
TRBV7-8	TRBJ2-6	few	ASSLVPYLRGSGANVLT
TRBV2	TRBJ2-1	.	ASNRGGPYNEQF
TRBV6-5	TRBJ1-1	once	ASSSATPWTEAF
TRBV12-5	TRBJ2-1	.	ASGLDTGRVGNEQF
TRBV12-3/TRBV12-4	TRBJ2-7	few	ASTRDPRYEQY
TRBV18	TRBJ1-2	.	ASSGGDLGYT
TRBV5-1	TRBJ1-1	.	ASSLGPGRGTEAF
TRBV5-6	TRBJ1-6	.	ASSWGWGSGSPLH
TRBV5-1	TRBJ2-5	.	ASSLAGETQY
TRBV28	TRBJ1-3	.	ASSRFGVGNTIY
TRBV10-3	TRBJ1-3	.	AISGYQETSGNTIY
TRBV27	TRBJ2-7	.	ASSYQGTYEQY
TRBV5-6	TRBJ2-1	once	ASSLSTNEQF
TRBV2	TRBJ1-6	.	ASEGQGLSNSPLH
TRBV7-6	TRBJ1-3	.	ASWDPSGNTIY
TRBV2	TRBJ2-5	.	ASTVPYQETQY
TRBV24-1	TRBJ2-5	.	ATSDLEGGPPAQY
TRBV14	TRBJ2-5	.	ASSQGRLGTGTTQY
TRBV28	TRBJ1-1	.	ATLGTPNTEAF
TRBV3-1/TRBV3-2	TRBJ1-5	.	ASSQARAAPQH
TRBV4-3	TRBJ2-1	.	ASSQVTLAVKYNEQF